This T cell receptor beta chain is from a study of CD8 T cells in Susac syndrome. V dropped 6 bases and J dropped 5; count of bases not matched to a gene: 9. Germline lookup yields CDR1 LGHDT and CDR2 YNNKEL (reference sequence). CDR3 length: 15 amino acids. With random hexamers, 0.5 to 1 ug RNA was reverse transcribed. The method of amplification for TCR beta CDR3 was immunoSEQ multiplex PCR, covering 54 Vbeta and 13 Jbeta. TCRdb analysed the immunoSEQ multiplex PCR reads with MiXCR anew, one entry per CDR3 protein. Found here are just over 300,000 distinct CDR3 sequences, 90% to 95% of them singletons; the top ten hold around 0.07%. High-throughput TCR beta sequencing covered peripheral CD8+ and CD4+ T cells. TEMRA cells were enriched by FACS, and CD4+ and CD8+ T cells were negatively isolated.

The chain employs TRBV3-1 and TRBJ1-4, with TRBD1 identical over 7 bases. Sequencing was done on a sample of CD4+ T cells from PBMCs. The clonotype comes from a human donor with multiple sclerosis. The CDR3 DNA reads TGTGCCAGCAGGCCAACCCCGGGACAGAATGAAAAACTGTTTTTT. This codes for CASRPTPGQNEKLFF.